This is a list of T cell receptor beta chains from one sample in a study of blood T cell repertoires in COVID-19. Clones were sequenced by immunoSEQ multiplex PCR, and TCRdb holds only the in-frame ones, with some missing. The sample lists some 200,000 clones, 80% to 90% seen once, with approximately 3.8% in the top ten. The specimen was PBMCs or T cells enriched from blood (not recorded which). The receptors come from a woman aged 18-30 years in a cohort exposed to, infected with or recovered from COVID-19 (not recorded which). Each CDR3 is given without its conserved first and last residue. Fields, in order: V gene, J gene, CDR3 protein.

TRBV2,TRBJ1-1,ASSVRGTEAF
TRBV9,TRBJ1-2,ASRGQETSNYGYT
TRBV25-1,TRBJ1-2,ASFPPPGQGDGYT
TRBV5-1,TRBJ2-3,ASRSGLAGPTDTQY
TRBV28,TRBJ1-1,ASSLSRGRLTEAF
TRBV7-9,TRBJ1-2,ASSLGTGGDHYGYT
TRBV5-6,TRBJ1-2,ASSPDGDYGYT
TRBV15,TRBJ2-7,ATGKVSETGEQY
TRBV18,TRBJ1-4,ASSQTAGGVREKLF
TRBV30,TRBJ1-1,AWSTGWGTEAF
TRBV2,TRBJ1-6,VGGTGGVSPLH
TRBV7-6,TRBJ2-1,ASSTRLGGGDNEQF
TRBV5-8,TRBJ2-5,ASSLDQKETQY
TRBV2,TRBJ2-7,ASSVWASSYEQY
TRBV6-5,TRBJ1-2,ASRNTRSYGYT
TRBV5-4,TRBJ1-1,ASSLAAGDEAF
TRBV7-2,TRBJ1-2,ASSPWGGARGYT
TRBV27,TRBJ2-1,ASSTLGGMGNEQF
TRBV7-2,TRBJ1-1,ASSLMGQGNTEAF
TRBV9,TRBJ2-1,ASSVVLAEYNEQF
TRBV2,TRBJ2-7,ASSHPTSGRNTYEQY
TRBV11-2,TRBJ1-1,ASSSREQGGKTEAF
TRBV11-2,TRBJ2-1,ASSLRTSGGALF
TRBV19,TRBJ2-2,ASSPRLAGVTGELF
TRBV19,TRBJ1-2,ASSRDRGYGYT
TRBV5-6,TRBJ2-3,ASSLPGHRITDTQY
TRBV28,TRBJ1-1,ASTLGGPLRGAF
TRBV29-1,TRBJ2-1,SVENLAGGYNEQF
TRBV7-7,TRBJ2-2,ASSLGTGNTGELF
TRBV5-5,TRBJ2-3,ASSTGTSGTDTQY
TRBV25-1,TRBJ2-4,ASSEALKNIQY
TRBV2,TRBJ1-2,ASSEGTGGWSYT
TRBV14,TRBJ2-1,ASSHLLADSYNEQF
TRBV7-9,TRBJ1-4,ASSLKRIGEIEKLF
TRBV3-1/TRBV3-2,TRBJ2-5,ASSHAYQETQY
TRBV5-1,TRBJ1-1,ASSEGTGANTEAF
TRBV6-1,TRBJ2-3,ASSEVAVGVDTQY
TRBV9,TRBJ2-5,ASSGTVQETQY
TRBV11-3,TRBJ2-2,ASSSLAGELF
TRBV6-1,TRBJ2-7,ASSERDGSYEQY
TRBV9,TRBJ1-6,ASSVDYGNSPLH
TRBV7-8,TRBJ2-2,ASSSSRDRGFTGELF
TRBV9,TRBJ1-5,ASSVDGGQGQPQH
TRBV7-8,TRBJ2-3,ASSLVAGGPSPPDTQY
TRBV6-6,TRBJ1-6,ASSYSRQGTSPLH
TRBV5-1,TRBJ2-1,ASSTLAGGNNEQF
TRBV2,TRBJ2-1,ASSEDRVAYNEQF
TRBV7-7,TRBJ2-2,ASSLVDTGELF
TRBV6-6,TRBJ2-1,ASSYAQWDNEQF